The 5 T cell receptor beta chains listed next were all sequenced from one sample in a study of beta chain features in type 1 diabetes. Study-level points and caveats: People with Type 1 diabetes carried modestly yet significantly shorter TCRB CDR3s in all four CD4+ subsets.

No antigen is known for these receptors. The authors reverse transcribed all of the isolated RNA, so sequencing captured expressed TCRB transcripts. The protocol was immunoSEQ multiplex PCR, while the TCRdb copy is restricted to in-frame clones and leaves out a portion. The table has about 53,000 clones, approximately 52% seen once. Sequences were obtained from Tregs from blood. The receptors were gathered from a woman between 40 and 50 years old with type 1 diabetes.

This clone was seen more than once but under ten times. The V call is TRBV7-2, the J call TRBJ1-1, with D unresolved. The CDR3 has 11 residues. Germline V gives CDR1 SGHTA, CDR2 FQGNSA. V shed 8 bases and J shed 5 bases, with 9 bases lying between them. CDR3 DNA sequence: TGTGCCAGCCCAACGGGTACTGAAGCTTTCTTT. Translating gives CASPTGTEAFF. The full variable domain, completed using reference TRBV7-2 and TRBJ1-1, is GAGVSQSPSNKVTEKGKDVELRCDPISGHTALYWYRQSLGQGLEFLIYFQGNSAPDKSGLPSDRFSAERTGGSVSTLTIQRTQQEDSAVYLCASPTGTEAFFGQGTRLTVV.

The chain combines TRBV29-1 with TRBJ2-1, with 7 bases lining up with TRBD2. The CDR3 length is 12 residues. Losses at the gene ends were 6 bases for V and 8 bases for J; bases not matched to a gene: 7. CDR1 is SQVTM, CDR2 ANQGSEA, per germline. The DNA of the CDR3 is TGCAGCGTATCCGGGACTACCTATGAGCAGTTCTTC. It translates to CSVSGTTYEQFF.

The gene calls are TRBV6-5 and TRBJ1-1; no firm D call. The length of the CDR3 is 14 residues. Germline V gives CDR1 MNHEY, CDR2 SVGAGI. V lost 0 bases to trimming and J lost 5 bases, with 10 bases between them. The CDR3 reads CASSYSIGETEAFF. The CDR3 nucleotides are TGTGCCAGCAGTTACTCGATCGGGGAAACTGAAGCTTTCTTT.

This clone has only a few counts. V usage is TRBV15 and J usage is TRBJ2-7; TRBD2 might be the D (6 bases). Trimming took 3 bases from V and 4 from J, leaving 19 bases between them. This CDR3 contains 16 residues. From germline, CDR1 is LNHNV and CDR2 YYDKDF (reference sequence). The CDR3 sequence is CATSSGTGGVTYEQYF. The CDR3 DNA follows: TGTGCCACCAGCAGTGGAACAGGCGGGGTCACTTACGAGCAGTACTTC.

This rearrangement joins TRBV28 to TRBJ1-2, with D tentatively TRBD1 (6 bases). CDR1 is MDHEN and CDR2 is SYDVKM in the germline V gene. Trimming stripped 5 bases from V and 5 bases from J, with 9 bases between. CDR3 length equals 12 residues. The CDR3 spells CASSGQGYGYTF. The CDR3 DNA is TGTGCCAGCAGTGGCCAGGGGTATGGCTACACCTTC.